This record concerns one TCR beta chain sequence. The assay was immunoSEQ multiplex PCR, and TCRdb's table has in-frame clones only and misses some. The repertoire holds around 64,000 clones, with about 66% as singletons. The data originate from a study of blood T cell repertoires in COVID-19. Each exposed participant met a COVID-19 case in the 2 weeks preceding study entry. Germline assignment: CDR1 ENHRY and CDR2 SYGVKD. The CDR3 consists of 16 residues. V dropped 0 bases and J dropped 1; count of bases not matched to a gene: 2. This receptor was obtained from a woman aged 55-69 years who had been exposed to COVID-19. The sample was PBMCs or T cells enriched from blood (not recorded which). The chain links TRBV10-3 to TRBJ2-2, with 7 bases aligning to TRBD2. The CDR3 coding sequence is TGTGCCATCAGTGAGTCGCAGCGGGGGAACACCGGGGAGCTGTTTTTT. Translation: CAISESQRGNTGELFF.